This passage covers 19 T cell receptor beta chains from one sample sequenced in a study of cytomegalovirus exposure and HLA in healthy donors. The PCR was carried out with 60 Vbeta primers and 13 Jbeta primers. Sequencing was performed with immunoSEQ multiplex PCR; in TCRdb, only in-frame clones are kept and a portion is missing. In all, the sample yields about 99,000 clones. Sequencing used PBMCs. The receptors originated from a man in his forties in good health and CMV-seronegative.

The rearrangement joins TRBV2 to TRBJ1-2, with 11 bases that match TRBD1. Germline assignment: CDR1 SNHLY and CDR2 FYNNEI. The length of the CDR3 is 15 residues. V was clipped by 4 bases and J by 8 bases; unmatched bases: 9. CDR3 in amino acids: CASSGRTGGSIGYTF. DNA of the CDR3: TGTGCCAGCAGTGGACGGACAGGGGGCTCTATAGGCTACACCTTC.

CDR3 in amino acids: CASSPLHGSGYTF. CDR3 DNA: TGTGCCAGCAGCCCTCTCCACGGGAGTGGCTACACCTTC. The chain is built from TRBV7-2 and TRBJ1-2; D uncertain. Germline V gene lookup returns CDR1 SGHTA and CDR2 FQGNSA. Trimming stripped 5 bases from V and 7 bases from J, with 14 bases between. This CDR3 region has 13 residues. Using reference TRBV7-2 and TRBJ1-2 for the parts outside the CDR3, the full variable domain is GAGVSQSPSNKVTEKGKDVELRCDPISGHTALYWYRQSLGQGLEFLIYFQGNSAPDKSGLPSDRFSAERTGGSVSTLTIQRTQQEDSAVYLCASSPLHGSGYTFGSGTRLTVV.

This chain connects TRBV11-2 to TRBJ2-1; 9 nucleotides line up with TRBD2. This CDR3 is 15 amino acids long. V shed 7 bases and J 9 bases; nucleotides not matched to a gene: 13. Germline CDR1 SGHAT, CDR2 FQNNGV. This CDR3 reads CASIPNLAGAVEQFF. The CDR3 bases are TGTGCCAGCATCCCCAACTTAGCGGGAGCGGTTGAGCAGTTCTTC.

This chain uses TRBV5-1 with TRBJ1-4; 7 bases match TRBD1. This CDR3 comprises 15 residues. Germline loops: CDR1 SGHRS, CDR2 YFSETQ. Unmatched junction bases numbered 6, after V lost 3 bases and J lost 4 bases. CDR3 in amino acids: CASSSTQGHNEKLFF. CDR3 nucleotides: TGCGCCAGCAGCTCTACACAGGGGCATAATGAAAAACTGTTTTTT.

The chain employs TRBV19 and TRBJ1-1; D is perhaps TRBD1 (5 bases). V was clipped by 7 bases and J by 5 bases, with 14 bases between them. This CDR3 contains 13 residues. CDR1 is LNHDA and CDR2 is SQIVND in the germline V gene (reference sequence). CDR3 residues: CASTGGSRTEAFF. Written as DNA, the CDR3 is TGTGCCAGTACGGGGGGGTCGAGAACTGAAGCTTTCTTT.

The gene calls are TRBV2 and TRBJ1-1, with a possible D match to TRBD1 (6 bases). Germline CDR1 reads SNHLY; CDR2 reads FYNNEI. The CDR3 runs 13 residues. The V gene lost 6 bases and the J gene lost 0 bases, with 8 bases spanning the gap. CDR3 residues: CASSRTVNTEAFF. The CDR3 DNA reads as TGTGCCAGCAGCCGGACAGTGAACACTGAAGCTTTCTTT.

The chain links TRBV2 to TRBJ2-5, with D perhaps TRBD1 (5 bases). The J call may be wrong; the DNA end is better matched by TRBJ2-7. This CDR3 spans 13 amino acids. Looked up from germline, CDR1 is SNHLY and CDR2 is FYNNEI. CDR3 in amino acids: CASSEGRADEQYF. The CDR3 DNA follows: TGTGCCAGCAGTGAGGGCAGGGCGGACGAGCAGTACTTC.

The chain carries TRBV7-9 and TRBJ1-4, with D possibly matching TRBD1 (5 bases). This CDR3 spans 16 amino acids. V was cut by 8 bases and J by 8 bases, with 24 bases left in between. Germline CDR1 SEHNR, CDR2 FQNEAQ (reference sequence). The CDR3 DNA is TGTGCCAGCGGCCTGAAATCAGGGAGGCGAGAGGAAAAACTGTTTTTT. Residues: CASGLKSGRREEKLFF. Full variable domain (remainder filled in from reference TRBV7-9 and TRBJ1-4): DTGVSQNPRHKITKRGQNVTFRCDPISEHNRLYWYRQTLGQGPEFLTYFQNEAQLEKSRLLSDRFSAERPKGSFSTLEIQRTEQGDSAMYLCASGLKSGRREEKLFFGSGTQLSVL.

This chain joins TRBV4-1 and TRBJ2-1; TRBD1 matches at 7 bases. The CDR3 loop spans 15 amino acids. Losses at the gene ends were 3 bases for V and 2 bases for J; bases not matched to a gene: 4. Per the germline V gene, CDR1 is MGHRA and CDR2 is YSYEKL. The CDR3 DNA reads TGCGCCAGCAGCCACCTGACAGGGCCCTACAATGAGCAGTTCTTC. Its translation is CASSHLTGPYNEQFF.

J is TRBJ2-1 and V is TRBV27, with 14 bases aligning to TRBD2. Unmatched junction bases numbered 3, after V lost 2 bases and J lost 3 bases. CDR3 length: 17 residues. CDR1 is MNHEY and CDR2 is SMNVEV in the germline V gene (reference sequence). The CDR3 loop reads CASSLRLAGGLYNEQFF. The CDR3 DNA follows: TGTGCCAGCAGTTTAAGACTAGCGGGGGGGCTCTACAATGAGCAGTTCTTC.

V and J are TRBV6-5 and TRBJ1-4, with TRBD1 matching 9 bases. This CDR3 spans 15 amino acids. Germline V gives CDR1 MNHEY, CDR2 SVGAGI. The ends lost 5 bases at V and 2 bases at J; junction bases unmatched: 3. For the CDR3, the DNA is TGTGCCAGCAGTCAAGGACAGGGGACTAATGAAAAACTGTTTTTT. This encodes CASSQGQGTNEKLFF.

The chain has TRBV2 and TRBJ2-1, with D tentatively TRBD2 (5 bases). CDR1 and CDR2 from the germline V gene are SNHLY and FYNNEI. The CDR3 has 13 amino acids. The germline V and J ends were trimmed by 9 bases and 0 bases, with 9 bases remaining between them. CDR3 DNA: TGTGCCAGGAAGCGGAGCTCCTACAATGAGCAGTTCTTC. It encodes CARKRSSYNEQFF.

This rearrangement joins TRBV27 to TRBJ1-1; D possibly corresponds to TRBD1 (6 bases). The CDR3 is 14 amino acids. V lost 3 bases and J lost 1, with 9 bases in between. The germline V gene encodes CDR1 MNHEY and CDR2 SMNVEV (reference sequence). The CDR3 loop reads CASSLAGANTEAFF. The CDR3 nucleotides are TGTGCCAGCAGTTTGGCAGGGGCGAACACTGAAGCTTTCTTT.

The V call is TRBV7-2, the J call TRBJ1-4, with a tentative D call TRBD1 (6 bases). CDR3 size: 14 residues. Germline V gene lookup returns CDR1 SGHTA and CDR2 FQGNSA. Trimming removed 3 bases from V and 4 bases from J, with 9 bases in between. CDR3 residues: CASSFQGSNEKLFF. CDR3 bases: TGTGCCAGCAGCTTCCAGGGGAGTAATGAAAAACTGTTTTTT.

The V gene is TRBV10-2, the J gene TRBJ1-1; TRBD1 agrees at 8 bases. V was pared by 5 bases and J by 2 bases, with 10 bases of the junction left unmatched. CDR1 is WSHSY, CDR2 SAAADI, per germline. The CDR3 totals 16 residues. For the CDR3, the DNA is TGCGCCAGCAGTCAGCTGGGCAGGGGGCTTAACACTGAAGCTTTCTTT. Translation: CASSQLGRGLNTEAFF.

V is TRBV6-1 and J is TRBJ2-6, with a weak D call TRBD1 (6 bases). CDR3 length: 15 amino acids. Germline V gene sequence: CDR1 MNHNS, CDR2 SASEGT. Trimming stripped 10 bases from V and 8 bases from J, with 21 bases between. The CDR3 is CATAPLGGRTNVLTF. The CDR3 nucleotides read TGTGCCACCGCCCCCCTAGGGGGTCGGACCAACGTCCTGACTTTC.

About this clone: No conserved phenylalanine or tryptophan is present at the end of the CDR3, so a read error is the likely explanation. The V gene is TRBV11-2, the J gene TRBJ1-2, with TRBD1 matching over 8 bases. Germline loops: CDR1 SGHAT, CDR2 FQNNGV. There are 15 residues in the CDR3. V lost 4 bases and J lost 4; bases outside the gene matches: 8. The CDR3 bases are TGTGCCAGCAGCTCGATCAGGGGGCACATCTATGGCTACACCCTC. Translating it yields CASSSIRGHIYGYTL.

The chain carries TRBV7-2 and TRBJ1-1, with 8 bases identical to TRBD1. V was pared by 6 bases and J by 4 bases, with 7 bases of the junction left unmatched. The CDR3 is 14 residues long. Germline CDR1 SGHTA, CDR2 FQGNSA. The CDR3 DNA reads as TGTGCCAGCAGACTTACAGGGGGAGGCACTGAAGCTTTCTTT. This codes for CASRLTGGGTEAFF.

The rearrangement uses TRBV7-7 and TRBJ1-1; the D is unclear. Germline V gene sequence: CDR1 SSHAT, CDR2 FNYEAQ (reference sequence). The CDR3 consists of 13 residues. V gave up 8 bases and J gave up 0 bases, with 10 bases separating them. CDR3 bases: TGTGCCAGCTCGTCAGGCATGAACACTGAAGCTTTCTTT. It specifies CASSSGMNTEAFF.